The next 24 T cell receptor beta chains were all read from a single sample in a study of long-term antiretroviral therapy in people with HIV (dated by TCRdb to the early 2020s). Sequencing of the TRB variable region was done with the immunoSEQ hsTCRB v3.0 assay at survey level resolution. The table was pulled from immuneACCESS by TCRdb, which kept in-frame rearrangements only. Such tables lose some clones; where checked, under half of the loss comes from unresolved V genes, and the rest has no known cause. The sample includes 25,000 to 35,000 clones, with 80% to 85% observed a single time. The ten largest clones add up to approximately 9.9% of the sample. Sequencing used unsorted PBMCs, obtained 2.7 to 2.8 years after starting antiretroviral therapy. The receptors derive from a man aged 30-40 years with HIV.

V and J are TRBV6-6 and TRBJ2-3, with unresolved D. V was clipped by 2 bases and J by 8 bases, with 5 bases between them. Germline CDR1 MNHNY, CDR2 SVGAGI (reference sequence). The CDR3 runs 11 residues. The CDR3 DNA reads TGTGCCAGCAGTTACGAGGTTACGCAGTATTTT. It is translated as CASSYEVTQYF.

This chain links TRBV19 with TRBJ1-4; 9 nucleotides line up with TRBD1. Looked up from germline, CDR1 is LNHDA and CDR2 is SQIVND (reference sequence). V was clipped by 6 bases and J by 5 bases; unmatched bases: 7. CDR3 length equals 15 residues. Here the CDR3 reads CASRVRTGENEKLFF. Written as DNA, the CDR3 is TGTGCCAGTAGGGTCAGGACAGGGGAAAATGAAAAACTGTTTTTT.

The V gene is TRBV7-2, the J gene TRBJ2-5; 9 nucleotides line up with TRBD2. CDR1 and CDR2 from the germline V gene are SGHTA and FQGNSA. The junction had 4 bases not matched to a gene; V was cut back by 3 bases and J by 5 bases. The CDR3 sequence is 14 residues long. The CDR3 spells CASSFGGGAETQYF. The CDR3 region has the DNA TGTGCCAGCAGCTTCGGCGGGGGGGCTGAGACCCAGTACTTC.

The chain is built from TRBV7-2 and TRBJ2-7, with TRBD2 matching over 7 bases. Germline values: CDR1 SGHTA, CDR2 FQGNSA. J lost 3 bases, V lost 2 bases, and 7 bases had no gene match. This CDR3 contains 15 residues. As DNA, the CDR3 is TGTGCCAGCAGCTTATTTGGAGGGACTAACTACGAGCAGTACTTC. It encodes CASSLFGGTNYEQYF.

Concerning this clone itself: No conserved phenylalanine or tryptophan ends this CDR3, so it is likely a read error. The limits of the CDR3 on the DNA are not certain, so only TCRdb's listed CDR3 is given. The V and J genes are TRBV4-2 and TRBJ1-1. Germline V gene data show CDR1 as LGHNA and CDR2 as YNFKEQ. Counting both end residues, the CDR3 totals 14 amino acids. The CDR3: CASSQERWGSNLTP.

The rearrangement uses TRBV5-6 and TRBJ2-3; tentative D call: TRBD2 (7 bases). Trimming cost V 1 base and J 7 bases, with 16 bases left between them. CDR3 length: 15 residues. Germline values: CDR1 SGHDT, CDR2 YYEEEE. In DNA, the CDR3 is TGTGCCAGCAGCTTGAGGGGGGGGGCCGGATATACGCAGTATTTT. Translation gives CASSLRGGAGYTQYF.

This clone was counted a few times. The rearrangement uses TRBV5-6 and TRBJ1-4; weak D call: TRBD1 (5 bases). V was pared by 1 base and J by 13 bases, with 14 bases between. The CDR3 is 13 amino acids. Germline V gene sequence: CDR1 SGHDT, CDR2 YYEEEE. The CDR3, as DNA: TGTGCCAGCAGCTTGAGTCAGGGTAGAGGACTGTTTTTT. Translated: CASSLSQGRGLFF.

The chain recombines TRBV9 with TRBJ1-4, with 11 bases identical to TRBD1. The CDR3 has 18 residues. CDR1 is SGDLS and CDR2 is YYNGEE in the germline V gene. J lost 8 bases, V lost 2 bases, and 14 bases had no gene match. CDR3: CASSVGPWGGTGGEKLFF. The CDR3, as DNA: TGTGCCAGCAGCGTGGGCCCTTGGGGAGGGACAGGGGGGGAAAAACTGTTTTTT. The entire variable domain, with the rest obtained from reference TRBV9 and TRBJ1-4, is as follows: DSGVTQTPKHLITATGQRVTLRCSPRSGDLSVYWYQQSLDQGLQFLIQYYNGEERAKGNILERFSAQQFPDLHSELNLSSLELGDSALYFCASSVGPWGGTGGEKLFFGSGTQLSVL.

Remarks on this clone: At one end, the junction sequence differs from germline, possibly due to a read error. The chain employs TRBV11-3 and TRBJ2-7, with D uncertain. The germline gives CDR1 SGHNT, CDR2 YENEEA. CDR3 size: 13 residues. This CDR3 is CASSLSYSDEQYF. CDR3 bases: TGTGCCAGCAGCTTGTCCTACTCCGACGAGCAGTACTTC.

Written as DNA, the CDR3 is TGCGCCAGCAGCTTGGTTATGGACAGTGAGCAGTTCTTC. This translates into CASSLVMDSEQFF. V is TRBV5-1 and J is TRBJ2-1, with D possibly TRBD1 on 6 matching bases. Looked up from germline, CDR1 is SGHRS and CDR2 is YFSETQ. V was clipped by 0 bases and J by 9 bases, with 10 bases between them. The CDR3 is 13 amino acids.

This clone was found once. This rearrangement joins TRBV18 to TRBJ1-1; no definite D call. V shed 1 base and J shed 0 bases, with 6 bases lying between them. The CDR3 sequence is 14 residues long. Per germline, CDR1 KGHSH and CDR2 LQKENI. The CDR3 region is CASSPRHLNTEAFF. For the CDR3, the DNA is TGTGCCAGCTCACCACGGCACTTGAACACTGAAGCTTTCTTT.

The chain recombines TRBV30 with TRBJ2-7; D is perhaps TRBD2 (6 bases). The CDR3 loop spans 14 amino acids. The V end was cut by 3 bases, the J end by 1 base, with 13 bases between. The V gene's germline CDR1 is GTSNPN and CDR2 SVGIG (reference sequence). The CDR3 reads CAWRSGLMSYEQYF. DNA of the CDR3: TGTGCCTGGAGGTCGGGACTGATGTCCTACGAGCAGTACTTC.

The rearrangement joins TRBV30 to TRBJ2-7, with D hard to call. CDR1 and CDR2 from the germline V gene are GTSNPN and SVGIG (reference sequence). The V end lost 0 bases, the J end lost 12 bases, and 12 bases lay between the germline ends. This CDR3 spans 11 amino acids. The CDR3 DNA sequence: TGTGCCTGGAGTGTCGACCGCCGGGTGTACTTC. The encoded protein is CAWSVDRRVYF.

The chain is built from TRBV5-1 and TRBJ2-2, with D possibly TRBD1 on 8 matching bases. The CDR3 loop spans 16 amino acids. The V end was cut by 4 bases, the J end by 5 bases, with 18 bases between. Germline loops: CDR1 SGHRS, CDR2 YFSETQ. The CDR3 nucleotides read TGCGCCAGCAGCACCCTAGACAGGGGAGGGACCGGGGAGCTGTTTTTT. This gives the protein CASSTLDRGGTGELFF. Complete variable domain (other parts from reference TRBV5-1 and TRBJ2-2): KAGVTQTPRYLIKTRGQQVTLSCSPISGHRSVSWYQQTPGQGLQFLFEYFSETQRNKGNFPGRFSGRQFSNSRSEMNVSTLELGDSALYLCASSTLDRGGTGELFFGEGSRLTVL.

The chain carries TRBV19 and TRBJ1-5; 9 bases match TRBD1. Trimming took 5 bases from V and 0 from J; bases not matched to a gene: 11. Germline V gene sequence: CDR1 LNHDA, CDR2 SQIVND (reference sequence). This CDR3 is built from 18 residues. The CDR3 DNA reads TGTGCCAGTAGTCACCGGGACAGGGCGATTATTAGCAATCAGCCCCAGCATTTT. Its protein is CASSHRDRAIISNQPQHF.

The V and J genes are TRBV9 and TRBJ2-5; D not resolved. CDR1 SGDLS and CDR2 YYNGEE come from the germline V gene. The CDR3 contains 15 residues. Trimming left V 0 bases short and J 5 bases short, with 14 bases between. The CDR3 region is CASSVGATWGETQYF. The CDR3 coding sequence is TGTGCCAGCAGCGTAGGGGCGACCTGGGGTGAGACCCAGTACTTC.

The V and J genes are TRBV19 and TRBJ2-1; a weak D match, TRBD1 (5 bases). Germline V gives CDR1 LNHDA, CDR2 SQIVND (reference sequence). The CDR3 totals 15 residues. V gave up 3 bases and J gave up 3 bases, with 12 bases separating them. The CDR3 bases are TGTGCCAGTAGTATTAGGCCGGACAACTACAATGAGCAGTTCTTC. Translation: CASSIRPDNYNEQFF.

CDR3 sequence (DNA): TGTGCCAGCAGCTTGGCTAGCGGGAGAGTCGCTAGCACAGATACGCAGTATTTT. Translating it yields CASSLASGRVASTDTQYF. The genes are TRBV5-5 and TRBJ2-3; TRBD2 matches 10 bases. V shed 0 bases and J 0 bases; nucleotides not matched to a gene: 7. The CDR3 loop spans 18 amino acids. Looked up from germline, CDR1 is SGHKS and CDR2 is YYEKEE (reference sequence).

The chain has TRBV10-3 and TRBJ1-1; weak D call: TRBD1 (5 bases). Trimming removed 10 bases from V and 6 bases from J, with 15 bases in between. The V gene's germline CDR1 is ENHRY and CDR2 SYGVKD. The CDR3 totals 12 residues. CDR3 nucleotides: TGTGCCACCCTAGGGCAGGGCTCTGAAGCTTTCTTT. This gives the protein CATLGQGSEAFF.

The chain uses TRBV11-2 and TRBJ2-1; 12 nucleotides agree with TRBD2. The J segment lost 7 bases and the V segment lost 5 bases, leaving 12 bases of the junction unmatched. The germline CDR1 and CDR2 sequences are SGHAT and FQNNGV. CDR3 length: 17 amino acids. The chain's CDR3 is CASSPGLAGSQFNEQFF. CDR3 DNA sequence: TGTGCCAGCAGCCCTGGACTAGCGGGAAGTCAGTTTAATGAGCAGTTCTTC. Full variable domain (remainder filled in from reference TRBV11-2 and TRBJ2-1): EAGVAQSPRYKIIEKRQSVAFWCNPISGHATLYWYQQILGQGPKLLIQFQNNGVVDDSQLPKDRFSAERLKGVDSTLKIQPAKLEDSAVYLCASSPGLAGSQFNEQFFGPGTRLTVL.

The rearrangement uses TRBV2 and TRBJ2-7; TRBD2 agrees at 8 bases. From germline, CDR1 is SNHLY and CDR2 FYNNEI. This CDR3 comprises 14 residues. With V trimmed by 9 bases and J by 1 base, 8 bases remained unmatched. In nucleotides, the CDR3 is TGTGCCAGTGACATCGGCGGGAGGTCCTACGAGCAGTACTTC. This encodes CASDIGGRSYEQYF. The whole variable domain, filled in from reference TRBV2 and TRBJ2-7, reads EPEVTQTPSHQVTQMGQEVILRCVPISNHLYFYWYRQILGQKVEFLVSFYNNEISEKSEIFDDQFSVERPDGSNFTLKIRSTKLEDSAMYFCASDIGGRSYEQYFGPGTRLTVT.

The CDR3 spells CASSTPQGYRTDTQYF. The DNA of the CDR3 is TGTGCCAGCAGCACCCCACAGGGGTACCGCACAGATACGCAGTATTTT. The chain employs TRBV7-9 and TRBJ2-3, with 7 bases fitting TRBD1. This CDR3 spans 16 amino acids. Losses at the gene ends were 5 bases for V and 1 base for J; bases not matched to a gene: 9. The V gene's germline CDR1 is SEHNR and CDR2 FQNEAQ (reference sequence).

The rearrangement links TRBV28 to TRBJ1-6; D remains unclear. The CDR3 consists of 15 residues. CDR1 is MDHEN and CDR2 is SYDVKM in the germline V gene. Trimming cost V 6 bases and J 3 bases, with 12 bases left between them. CDR3 protein: CASSGGRVYNSPLHF. In nucleotides, the CDR3 is TGTGCCAGCAGCGGAGGACGGGTCTATAATTCACCCCTCCACTTT.

The CDR3 sequence: CASSPRWSGQGARMEKLFF. The CDR3, as DNA: TGTGCCAGCTCACCACGTTGGTCGGGACAGGGGGCTCGTATGGAAAAACTGTTTTTT. The V call is TRBV18, the J call TRBJ1-4; 12 positions match TRBD1. V dropped 1 base and J dropped 8; count of bases not matched to a gene: 14. Germline V CDR1 and CDR2: KGHSH, LQKENI. This CDR3 has 19 residues.